The present TCR beta chain was sequenced within a study of a mutant IDH1 vaccine in newly diagnosed glioma. From germline, CDR1 is MNHEY and CDR2 SVGAGI. The CDR3 consists of 14 residues. This sample's time point: week 5, during vaccination. Topical imiquimod accompanied each vaccine dose, which consisted of 300 ug of mutant IDH1 20-mer peptide. Measured with immunoSEQ multiplex PCR; TCRdb has only the in-frame clones, and not every one. In the table there are 40,000 or so clones, around 85% of which are singletons. Of note for this clone: Its matching antigen is unknown.

This rearrangement joins TRBV6-5 to TRBJ2-1; D might be TRBD1 (6 bases). This receptor was obtained from a man aged 35-49 years with glioma. Sequences were derived from PBMCs, sampled from a glioma patient whose treatment included an IDH1 peptide vaccine. The CDR3 spells CATLMGQGKSEQFF. The CDR3 region has the DNA TGTGCTACATTAATGGGGCAGGGGAAAAGTGAGCAGTTCTTC.